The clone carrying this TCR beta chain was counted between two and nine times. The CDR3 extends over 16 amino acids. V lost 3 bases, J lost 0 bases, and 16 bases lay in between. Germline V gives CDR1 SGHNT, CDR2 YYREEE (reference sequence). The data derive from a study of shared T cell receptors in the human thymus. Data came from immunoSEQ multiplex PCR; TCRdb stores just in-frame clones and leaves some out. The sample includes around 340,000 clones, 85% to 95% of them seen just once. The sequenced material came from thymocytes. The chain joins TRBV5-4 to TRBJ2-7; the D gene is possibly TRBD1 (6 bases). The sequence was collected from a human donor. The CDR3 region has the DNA TGTGCCAGCAGCTCACTACGGGACACCGGCTCCTACGAGCAGTACTTC. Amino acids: CASSSLRDTGSYEQYF.